The 16 T cell receptor beta chains in this list originate from one sample, sequenced in a study of T cell repertoires in ileal Crohn's disease. Only in-frame clones appear in the TCRdb table, and some are missing; sequencing was by immunoSEQ multiplex PCR. The data hold some 5,000 clones, with approximately 85% observed a single time. Sequenced input: ileal tissue. The receptor set was obtained from an adult with Crohn's disease.

The chain links TRBV5-8 to TRBJ2-5; D unclear. The CDR3 totals 13 residues. V was clipped by 0 bases and J by 7 bases, with 10 bases between them. Germline CDR1 is SGHTS and CDR2 is YDEGEE. CDR3 region: CASSLAPSVTQYF. The CDR3 DNA reads as TGTGCCAGCAGCTTGGCCCCTTCGGTGACCCAGTACTTC.

In this sample, this clone turned up once. This rearrangement joins TRBV10-3 to TRBJ2-3; 7 bases are a match to TRBD1. Trimming cost V 2 bases and J 4 bases; bases outside gene matches: 3. The length of the CDR3 is 14 residues. Germline V gene data show CDR1 as ENHRY and CDR2 as SYGVKD. CDR3 amino acids: CAISEKGAPDTQYF. The CDR3 nucleotides are TGTGCCATCAGTGAGAAGGGGGCCCCAGATACGCAGTATTTT.

The chain uses TRBV7-6 and TRBJ1-2, with 7 positions matching TRBD1. This CDR3 contains 14 residues. V was pared by 5 bases and J by 4 bases, with 7 bases of the junction left unmatched. Germline V gene lookup returns CDR1 SGHVS and CDR2 FNYEAQ. In DNA form, the CDR3 reads TGTGCCAGCAGCCCTCAGGGGGTTAGCTATGGCTACACCTTC. It codes for CASSPQGVSYGYTF.

The chain combines TRBV4-2 with TRBJ1-2; D is unclear. The CDR3 extends over 14 amino acids. CDR1 and CDR2 from the germline V gene are LGHNA and YNFKEQ. V was pared by 7 bases and J by 7 bases, with 19 bases between. The CDR3: CASTTEGGLGGYTF. DNA of the CDR3: TGTGCCAGCACAACAGAGGGCGGATTGGGTGGCTACACCTTC.

V is TRBV28 and J is TRBJ2-5; TRBD2 agrees at 7 bases. The CDR3 covers 18 residues. Trimming cost V 5 bases and J 4 bases; bases outside gene matches: 19. In germline, CDR1 is MDHEN, CDR2 SYDVKM. CDR3 nucleotides: TGTGCCAGCAGTCTCCCCTCCGGCGGGGTCGTAGCGGGAGAGACCCAGTACTTC. This codes for CASSLPSGGVVAGETQYF.

A single count supports this clone. The chain couples TRBV27 to TRBJ1-1, with D tentatively TRBD1 (6 bases). This CDR3 contains 14 residues. Trimming left V 5 bases short and J 3 bases short, with 13 bases between. The germline V gene encodes CDR1 MNHEY and CDR2 SMNVEV (reference sequence). This CDR3 is CASSKNRVDTEAFF. DNA of the CDR3: TGTGCCAGCAGTAAAAACAGGGTTGACACTGAAGCTTTCTTT.

The V and J genes are TRBV30 and TRBJ2-2, with a weak D call TRBD1 (6 bases). V shed 7 bases and J shed 5 bases, with 17 bases lying between them. This CDR3 is built from 14 residues. Germline loops: CDR1 GTSNPN, CDR2 SVGIG (reference sequence). CDR3 sequence: CASRDILKTGELFF. CDR3 coding DNA: TGTGCCTCCCGGGACATACTGAAAACCGGGGAGCTGTTTTTT. Full variable domain (remainder filled in from reference TRBV30 and TRBJ2-2): SQTIHQWPATLVQPVGSPLSLECTVEGTSNPNLYWYRQAAGRGLQLLFYSVGIGQISSEVPQNLSASRPQDRQFILSSKKLLLSDSGFYLCASRDILKTGELFFGEGSRLTVL.

This sequence joins TRBV4-1 and TRBJ1-3, with 8 bases fitting TRBD1. The junction had 7 bases not matched to a gene; V was cut back by 0 bases and J by 0 bases. Per the germline V gene, CDR1 is MGHRA and CDR2 is YSYEKL. The CDR3 covers 18 residues. The chain's CDR3 is CASSQDGWDRRSGNTIYF. CDR3 in DNA: TGCGCCAGCAGCCAAGATGGGTGGGACAGGCGCTCTGGAAACACCATATATTTT.

The chain employs TRBV29-1 and TRBJ2-1; 7 positions agree with TRBD2. The trim removed 5 bases at V and 6 bases at J, leaving 13 bases unmatched. The CDR3 contains 15 residues. Germline CDR1 is SQVTM and CDR2 is ANQGSEA. In nucleotides, the CDR3 is TGCAGCGTTTGGGGGGGGTTCGGGCAGGTCAATGAGCAGTTCTTC. Translating gives CSVWGGFGQVNEQFF.

The chain links TRBV4-1 to TRBJ2-1, with 10 bases aligning to TRBD1. Looked up from germline, CDR1 is MGHRA and CDR2 is YSYEKL. Trimming took 2 bases from V and 4 from J; bases not matched to a gene: 8. The CDR3 totals 17 residues. The CDR3 DNA follows: TGCGCCAGCAGCCAACCCCCCGGGACAGGGGATTACAATGAGCAGTTCTTC. This sequence encodes CASSQPPGTGDYNEQFF.

The chain has TRBV4-3 and TRBJ1-6; 9 bases fit TRBD1. This CDR3 is built from 18 residues. The J segment lost 7 bases and the V segment lost 0 bases, leaving 10 bases of the junction unmatched. Germline V gene lookup returns CDR1 LGHNA and CDR2 YSLEER. The CDR3 sequence is CASSQEPPAGTGNSPLHF. The CDR3 bases are TGCGCCAGCAGCCAAGAACCTCCCGCCGGGACAGGGAATTCACCCCTCCACTTT.

V is TRBV5-1 and J is TRBJ2-7, with TRBD1 matching over 8 bases. J gave up 3 bases and V 4 bases, and 9 bases lay outside the gene matches. The CDR3 extends over 15 amino acids. Germline-derived CDR1 and CDR2 are SGHRS and YFSETQ. CDR3 in amino acids: CASSLTGTGGYEQYF. CDR3 DNA: TGCGCCAGCAGCCTGACCGGGACAGGTGGCTACGAGCAGTACTTC.

This clone was picked up a small number of times. The chain recombines TRBV5-1 with TRBJ1-2; 9 bases are a match to TRBD1. This CDR3 is built from 15 residues. Germline assignment: CDR1 SGHRS and CDR2 YFSETQ. Trimming took 1 base from V and 5 from J; bases not matched to a gene: 6. This chain's CDR3 is CASSLLTGGTYGYTF. Here the CDR3 DNA reads TGCGCCAGCAGCTTGTTGACAGGGGGGACGTATGGCTACACCTTC.

The chain couples TRBV28 to TRBJ1-2; D remains ambiguous. The V gene's germline CDR1 is MDHEN and CDR2 SYDVKM. Trimming removed 7 bases from V and 6 bases from J, with 15 bases in between. The CDR3 sequence is 13 residues long. The CDR3 DNA sequence: TGTGCCAGCACTACTGGGAGGTCCGATGGCTACACCTTC. Encoded protein: CASTTGRSDGYTF.

This clone was found once. The gene calls are TRBV5-4 and TRBJ2-2; 8 nucleotides line up with TRBD2. The J segment lost 2 bases and the V segment lost 4 bases, leaving 4 bases of the junction unmatched. The V gene's germline CDR1 is SGHNT and CDR2 YYREEE (reference sequence). CDR3 size: 15 residues. CDR3 coding DNA: TGTGCCAGCAGCAAGCGGGGGCCTAACACCGGGGAGCTGTTTTTT. Protein sequence: CASSKRGPNTGELFF.

This chain links TRBV27 with TRBJ2-3; D gene unclear. The germline CDR1 and CDR2 sequences are MNHEY and SMNVEV (reference sequence). The CDR3 has 13 residues. The V gene lost 6 bases and the J gene lost 6 bases, with 13 bases spanning the gap. The DNA for the CDR3 is TGTGCCAGCAGGTTCCGAGGTGGCGATACGCAGTATTTT. This translates into CASRFRGGDTQYF.